This passage covers 10 T cell receptor beta chains from one sample sequenced in a study of T cell responses to AZD1222 COVID-19 vaccine. Assay: immunoSEQ multiplex PCR; the TCRdb copy retains only in-frame clones and omits some. The sample has about 100,000 clones, around 86% seen once. Sequencing was performed on peripheral blood, taken on day 0 of AZD1222 vaccination. Source of these receptors: an adult in good health.

This chain uses TRBV27 with TRBJ1-3; unclear D gene. V lost 8 bases, J lost 0 bases, and 14 bases lay in between. This CDR3 is 15 amino acids long. Germline CDR1 and CDR2: MNHEY and SMNVEV (reference sequence). CDR3 in DNA: TGTGCCAGCTGTCTAACTTTCAGCTCTGGAAACACCATATATTTT. Its translation: CASCLTFSSGNTIYF.

This chain links TRBV6-2 or TRBV6-3 with TRBJ1-6, with 9 bases fitting TRBD1. CDR1 MNHEY and CDR2 SVGEGT come from the germline V gene. Trimming took 5 bases from V and 4 from J; bases not matched to a gene: 3. The CDR3 runs 15 residues. CDR3 coding DNA: TGTGCCAGCAGTCGGGACAGGGCGTATAATTCACCCCTCCACTTT. Its protein is CASSRDRAYNSPLHF.

The V gene is TRBV7-2, the J gene TRBJ2-7, with TRBD2 identical over 8 bases. With 2 bases clipped from V and 6 bases from J, the junction kept 9 bases outside the gene matches. The CDR3 runs 15 residues. The V gene's germline CDR1 is SGHTA and CDR2 FQGNSA. CDR3: CASSLRSGGPPEQYF. The CDR3, as DNA: TGTGCCAGCAGCTTAAGGTCGGGAGGGCCCCCCGAGCAGTACTTC.

The chain has TRBV10-1 and TRBJ1-1; D is unclear. The length of the CDR3 is 13 residues. The germline V and J ends were trimmed by 2 bases and 1 base, with 5 bases remaining between them. The germline CDR1 and CDR2 sequences are WNHNN and SYGVQD (reference sequence). In DNA, the CDR3 is TGCGCCAGCAGTGAGGCGGGGAACACTGAAGCTTTCTTT. Protein: CASSEAGNTEAFF.

V usage is TRBV6-1 and J usage is TRBJ2-7; the D gene is possibly TRBD2 (5 bases). Deletions cut 2 bases from V and 7 bases from J, with 12 bases between. Germline V lookup: CDR1 MNHNS, CDR2 SASEGT. This CDR3 spans 13 amino acids. The CDR3 DNA reads TGTGCCAGCAGTGAACAGAGCTCGGGGGAGCAGTACTTC. Translating it yields CASSEQSSGEQYF.

The chain joins TRBV7-9 to TRBJ1-5, with 8 bases fitting TRBD1. The CDR3 is made up of 14 amino acids. J lost 3 bases, V lost 5 bases, and 3 bases had no gene match. Germline CDR1 reads SEHNR; CDR2 reads FQNEAQ (reference sequence). The CDR3 sequence is CASSATGDNQPQHF. The DNA of the CDR3 is TGTGCCAGCAGCGCGACAGGGGACAATCAGCCCCAGCATTTT.

The rearrangement joins TRBV9 to TRBJ2-2; 13 nucleotides align to TRBD2. The CDR3 is 18 residues long. V trimming: 3 bases; J trimming: 5 bases; junction bases outside the gene matches: 10. Germline values: CDR1 SGDLS, CDR2 YYNGEE. In DNA, the CDR3 is TGTGCCAGCAGCGCACTAGCGGGAGGGCCCACGGGTACCGGGGAGCTGTTTTTT. It translates to CASSALAGGPTGTGELFF.

The chain joins TRBV19 to TRBJ2-1; the match to TRBD2 covers 10 bases. There are 16 residues in the CDR3. Looked up from germline, CDR1 is LNHDA and CDR2 is SQIVND (reference sequence). V shed 6 bases and J 2 bases; nucleotides not matched to a gene: 7. The DNA of the CDR3 is TGTGCCAGTAGCAGCGTAGCGGGAGGACCCTACAATGAGCAGTTCTTC. As protein: CASSSVAGGPYNEQFF. The entire variable domain, with the rest obtained from reference TRBV19 and TRBJ2-1, is as follows: DGGITQSPKYLFRKEGQNVTLSCEQNLNHDAMYWYRQDPGQGLRLIYYSQIVNDFQKGDIAEGYSVSREKKESFPLTVTSAQKNPTAFYLCASSSVAGGPYNEQFFGPGTRLTVL.

Only one count was recorded for this clone. The V and J genes are TRBV6-5 and TRBJ1-2, with D hard to call. This CDR3 region has 14 residues. Germline-derived CDR1 and CDR2 are MNHEY and SVGAGI. With 2 bases removed from V and 5 bases from J, the gap between germline ends came to 12 bases. The CDR3 DNA is TGTGCCAGCAGTTACGGCCGGGTGGGATATGGCTACACCTTC. Its protein is CASSYGRVGYGYTF.

The chain is built from TRBV28 and TRBJ2-2; tentative D call: TRBD2 (6 bases). In germline, CDR1 is MDHEN, CDR2 SYDVKM. Trimming left V 6 bases short and J 6 bases short, with 14 bases between. The CDR3 length is 14 residues. Written as DNA, the CDR3 is TGTGCCAGCAGCCCTGGGGGGTATCCCGGGGAGCTGTTTTTT. Translating it yields CASSPGGYPGELFF.